This is a list of T cell receptor beta chains from one sample in a study of OX40 agonist ivuxolimab in advanced cancers. Some clones are missing from TCRdb's copy, which holds only in-frame ones; the method was immunoSEQ multiplex PCR. Here the sample spans approximately 60,000 clones, roughly 80% being singletons. The sample in question was CD4+ or CD8+ T cells sorted from blood, obtained in a trial of the OX40 agonist ivuxolimab. These receptors all stem from an adult with an advanced solid tumor such as melanoma, head and neck, liver or kidney cancer. CDR3s include the opening cysteine and the closing phenylalanine or tryptophan. The D gene is left open where the match is weak. Expanded clones get a size class; other rows say once, few or many, or leave the size out.

V: TRBV2; J: TRBJ2-5; D: .; size: .; DNA: TGTGCCAGCAGTGCAGCCCAAGAGACCCAGTACTTC; CDR3: CASSAAQETQYF
V: TRBV7-3; J: TRBJ1-2; D: TRBD1; size: .; DNA: TGTGCCAGCAGCTTAAACCCCGGGGACAGTAACTATGGCTACACCTTC; CDR3: CASSLNPGDSNYGYTF
V: TRBV6-6; J: TRBJ1-1; D: TRBD1; size: .; DNA: TGTGCCAGCAGTCCTCCAATGACAGGGGGCACTGAAGCTTTCTTT; CDR3: CASSPPMTGGTEAFF
V: TRBV11-2; J: TRBJ2-3; D: .; size: .; DNA: TGTGCCAGCAGCTTAGGGACACGCACAGATACGCAGTATTTT; CDR3: CASSLGTRTDTQYF
V: TRBV7-6; J: TRBJ1-1; D: .; size: .; DNA: TGTGCCAGCAGCAACTCCGGGCGGGGCACTGAAGCTTTCTTT; CDR3: CASSNSGRGTEAFF
V: TRBV4-1; J: TRBJ2-7; D: .; size: many; DNA: TGCGCCAGCAGCCCCCGGGACTCTTCCTACGAGCAGTACTTC; CDR3: CASSPRDSSYEQYF
V: TRBV27; J: TRBJ1-6; D: .; size: .; DNA: TGTGCCAGCAGTCTCCAGGGGCCAACACCCCTCCACTTT; CDR3: CASSLQGPTPLHF
V: TRBV5-1; J: TRBJ1-1; D: TRBD1; size: .; DNA: TGCGCCAGCAGCCCGGACAGGATGAACACTGAAGCTTTCTTT; CDR3: CASSPDRMNTEAFF
V: TRBV27; J: TRBJ1-4; D: TRBD1; size: .; DNA: TGTGCCAGCAGTACCCGGGACAGGGATGAAAAACTGTTTTTT; CDR3: CASSTRDRDEKLFF
V: TRBV16; J: TRBJ1-1; D: .; size: .; DNA: TGTGCCAGCAGCCAAGGGTTGGGGGCGAGGAGCACTGAAGCTTTCTTT; CDR3: CASSQGLGARSTEAFF
V: TRBV4-1; J: TRBJ2-1; D: .; size: .; DNA: TGCGCCAGCAGCAGTAGGACTGCAACGATTACCGATGAGCAGTTCTTC; CDR3: CASSSRTATITDEQFF
V: TRBV29-1; J: TRBJ2-1; D: .; size: .; DNA: TGCAGCGTTGAAGGACTGGCGGGGGCCCCCTACAATGAGCAGTTCTTC; CDR3: CSVEGLAGAPYNEQFF
V: TRBV9; J: TRBJ1-1; D: TRBD1; size: .; DNA: TGTGCCAGCAGTGACTCCGGGACAGGGGGAGGGGGAACTGAAGCTTTCTTT; CDR3: CASSDSGTGGGGTEAFF
V: TRBV10-3; J: TRBJ2-5; D: TRBD2; size: .; DNA: TGTGCCATCAGTGAGCCCCTTGGCCTAGCGGACCAAGAGACCCAGTACTTC; CDR3: CAISEPLGLADQETQYF
V: TRBV4-3; J: TRBJ2-2; D: .; size: few; DNA: TGCGCCAGCAGCCAAGATGGGACAACGAACACCGGGGAGCTGTTTTTT; CDR3: CASSQDGTTNTGELFF
V: TRBV19; J: TRBJ1-4; D: .; size: .; DNA: TGTGCCTGCCGCGGGGAACAATACGAAAAACTGTTTTTT; CDR3: CACRGEQYEKLFF
V: TRBV10-3; J: TRBJ2-2; D: TRBD1; size: .; DNA: TGTGCCATCAGAAGATCGGGACAGGTTAAGGACTTGAACACCGGGGAGCTGTTTTTT; CDR3: CAIRRSGQVKDLNTGELFF
V: TRBV18; J: TRBJ2-1; D: .; size: .; DNA: TGTGCCAGCTCACCCCGAGAAGTCCGGGACTCTGACAATGAGCAGTTCTTC; CDR3: CASSPREVRDSDNEQFF
V: TRBV6-5; J: TRBJ2-1; D: .; size: few; DNA: TGTGCCAGCAGAGAAAGATTGGCTCCGAATGAGCAGTTCTTC; CDR3: CASRERLAPNEQFF
V: TRBV6-5; J: TRBJ1-2; D: .; size: .; DNA: TGTGCCAGCAGTTACTCGGCGGGTTATGGCTACACCTTC; CDR3: CASSYSAGYGYTF
V: TRBV4-2; J: TRBJ2-2; D: TRBD2; size: .; DNA: TGTGCCAGCAGCCAAGATAGGCGGGAGGCGAACACCGGGGAGCTGTTTTTT; CDR3: CASSQDRREANTGELFF
V: TRBV11-3; J: TRBJ2-5; D: .; size: once; DNA: TGTGCCAGCAGCTTGAGGGGGGAAGGAGAGACCCAGTACTTC; CDR3: CASSLRGEGETQYF
V: TRBV19; J: TRBJ1-2; D: .; size: few; DNA: TGTGCCAGTAGTATTAAGGGGCCTGACAAATCTGGCTACACCTTC; CDR3: CASSIKGPDKSGYTF
V: TRBV7-6; J: TRBJ1-1; D: .; size: few; DNA: TGTGCCAGCAGCTTGGAGGGTTTTGGCACTGAAGCTTTCTTT; CDR3: CASSLEGFGTEAFF
V: TRBV19; J: TRBJ2-3; D: TRBD2; size: .; DNA: TGTGCCAGTAGTATGGGGGACTACATTGATACGCAGTATTTT; CDR3: CASSMGDYIDTQYF
V: TRBV9; J: TRBJ2-3; D: .; size: .; DNA: TGTGCCAGCAGCGGGACGGCTAGCACAGATACGCAGTATTTT; CDR3: CASSGTASTDTQYF
V: TRBV4-1; J: TRBJ2-5; D: TRBD2; size: .; DNA: TGCGCCAGCAGCCAAGCTCAGGGCGCGGGGGTCCCAAAGACCCAGTACTTC; CDR3: CASSQAQGAGVPKTQYF
V: TRBV6-5; J: TRBJ2-7; D: TRBD1; size: .; DNA: TGTGCCAGCAAAGTACCGGGACAGGGAGCCTACGAGCAGTACTTC; CDR3: CASKVPGQGAYEQYF
V: TRBV9; J: TRBJ2-3; D: .; size: .; DNA: TGTGCCAGCAGCTCCCCAGGGGCCACAGATACGCAGTATTTT; CDR3: CASSSPGATDTQYF
V: TRBV7-9; J: TRBJ2-2; D: TRBD1; size: .; DNA: TGTGCCAGCAGCTTAGGACAGGGGCTTTCCACCGGGGAGCTGTTTTTT; CDR3: CASSLGQGLSTGELFF
V: TRBV6-4; J: TRBJ2-3; D: TRBD2; size: many; DNA: TGTGCCAGCAGTGATCTAGCGGGGGGGCCAGATACGCAGTATTTT; CDR3: CASSDLAGGPDTQYF
V: TRBV7-2; J: TRBJ2-5; D: .; size: .; DNA: TGTGCCAGCAGCTTAACGGCGGGTGGAGAGACCCAGTACTTC; CDR3: CASSLTAGGETQYF
V: TRBV5-1; J: TRBJ1-2; D: .; size: .; DNA: TGCGCCAGCAGCCATCGACAGGCCACCTATGGCTACACCTTC; CDR3: CASSHRQATYGYTF
V: TRBV4-1; J: TRBJ2-7; D: .; size: .; DNA: TGCGCCAGCAGCCAAGGTGGGCTTGGGCTAGGCCGGGGCTACTACGAGCAGTACTTC; CDR3: CASSQGGLGLGRGYYEQYF
V: TRBV19; J: TRBJ2-3; D: TRBD2; size: .; DNA: TGTGCCAGTAGTATTGGCCACACCGGACTAGTGATGGATACGCAGTATTTT; CDR3: CASSIGHTGLVMDTQYF
V: TRBV6-6; J: TRBJ2-3; D: .; size: .; DNA: TGTGCCAGCAGTTATGGACAGACAGATACGCAGTATTTT; CDR3: CASSYGQTDTQYF
V: TRBV29-1; J: TRBJ1-1; D: TRBD1; size: .; DNA: TGCAGCGCTCGAAGGGACAGCAACACTGAAGCTTTCTTT; CDR3: CSARRDSNTEAFF
V: TRBV18; J: TRBJ2-1; D: .; size: .; DNA: TGTGCCAGCTCACCACCCCCCGCAGACGCAAAATATGGGGGTGAGCAGTTCTTC; CDR3: CASSPPPADAKYGGEQFF
V: TRBV30; J: TRBJ1-3; D: .; size: .; DNA: TGTGCCTGGGCGGGATCTGGAAACACCATATATTTT; CDR3: CAWAGSGNTIYF
V: TRBV5-1; J: TRBJ1-6; D: .; size: .; DNA: TGCGCCAGCAGCTTGGAACGCCCAGGGTGGAAAGATTCACCCCTCCACTTT; CDR3: CASSLERPGWKDSPLHF
V: TRBV7-9; J: TRBJ2-6; D: TRBD1; size: .; DNA: TGTGCCAGCAGCGTTTCAGGGGGCTCTGGGGCCAACGTCCTGACTTTC; CDR3: CASSVSGGSGANVLTF
V: TRBV6-1; J: TRBJ1-2; D: .; size: .; DNA: TGTGCCAGCAGTGACGGGATCTATGGCTACACCTTC; CDR3: CASSDGIYGYTF
V: TRBV2; J: TRBJ1-3; D: .; size: .; DNA: TGTGCCAGCAGTGCGGGTGGAAACACCATATATTTT; CDR3: CASSAGGNTIYF
V: TRBV7-6; J: TRBJ2-7; D: .; size: .; DNA: TGTGCCCTGTCTACGTACGAGCAGTACTTC; CDR3: CALSTYEQYF
V: TRBV28; J: TRBJ1-5; D: .; size: .; DNA: TGTGCCAGCACCCGAGGAGGGGGAGAGGATCAGCCCCAGCATTTT; CDR3: CASTRGGGEDQPQHF
V: TRBV29-1; J: TRBJ2-5; D: .; size: few; DNA: TGCAGCGTTGAAGTCCTCAGACTAGGTCCCCAACAGACCCAGTACTTC; CDR3: CSVEVLRLGPQQTQYF
V: TRBV6-5; J: TRBJ2-7; D: .; size: .; DNA: TGTGCCAGCAGTTACTCTCTCCTAGATACCTACGAGCAGTACTTC; CDR3: CASSYSLLDTYEQYF
V: TRBV19; J: TRBJ1-1; D: TRBD1; size: .; DNA: TGTGCCAGTAGGATAACCGGGACAGGGAGGACTGAAGCTTTCTTT; CDR3: CASRITGTGRTEAFF
V: TRBV2; J: TRBJ2-1; D: .; size: .; DNA: TGTGCCAGCAGCCTAGACTCGGGCAATGAGCAGTTCTTC; CDR3: CASSLDSGNEQFF
V: TRBV11-2; J: TRBJ2-2; D: .; size: .; DNA: TGTGCCAGCAGCTTGATGAGGAGCGGGGAGCTGTTTTTT; CDR3: CASSLMRSGELFF
V: TRBV18; J: TRBJ1-3; D: .; size: .; DNA: TGTGCCAGCTCATCCCACCCACAGGTCTCTGGAAACACCATATATTTT; CDR3: CASSSHPQVSGNTIYF
V: TRBV10-3; J: TRBJ1-6; D: .; size: .; DNA: TGTGCCATCACCACAGGGCTAAGTTCACCCCTCCACTTT; CDR3: CAITTGLSSPLHF
V: TRBV30; J: TRBJ1-1; D: .; size: few; DNA: TGTGCCTGGAGTGGCCCATACAGGGACGAGAACACTGAAGCTTTCTTT; CDR3: CAWSGPYRDENTEAFF
V: TRBV19; J: TRBJ1-5; D: .; size: .; DNA: TGTGCCAGTAGTATCAGCAGGGGCTCCAATCAGCCCCAGCATTTT; CDR3: CASSISRGSNQPQHF
V: TRBV10-3; J: TRBJ1-2; D: .; size: .; DNA: TGTGCCATCAGTGAGCCTGACAGAGGAGCTAACTATGGCTACACCTTC; CDR3: CAISEPDRGANYGYTF